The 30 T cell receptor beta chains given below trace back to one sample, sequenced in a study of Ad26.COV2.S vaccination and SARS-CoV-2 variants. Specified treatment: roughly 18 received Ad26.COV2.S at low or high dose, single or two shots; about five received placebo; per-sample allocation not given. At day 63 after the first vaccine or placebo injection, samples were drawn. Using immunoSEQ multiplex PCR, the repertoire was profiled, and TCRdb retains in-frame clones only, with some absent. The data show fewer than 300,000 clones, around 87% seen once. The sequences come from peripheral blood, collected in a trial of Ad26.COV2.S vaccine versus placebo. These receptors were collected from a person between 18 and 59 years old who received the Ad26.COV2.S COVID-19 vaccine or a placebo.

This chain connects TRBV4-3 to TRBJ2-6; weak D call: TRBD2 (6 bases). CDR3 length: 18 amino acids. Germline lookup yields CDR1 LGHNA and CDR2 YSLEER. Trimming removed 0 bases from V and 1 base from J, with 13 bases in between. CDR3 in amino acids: CASSQDRSGLSGANVLTF. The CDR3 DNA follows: TGCGCCAGCAGCCAAGACAGGAGCGGGCTTTCTGGGGCCAACGTCCTGACTTTC.

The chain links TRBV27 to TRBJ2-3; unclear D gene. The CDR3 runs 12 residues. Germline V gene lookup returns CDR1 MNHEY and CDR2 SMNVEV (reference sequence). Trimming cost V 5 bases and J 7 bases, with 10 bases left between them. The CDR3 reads CASSTLGNTQYF. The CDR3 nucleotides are TGTGCCAGCAGTACCCTTGGAAATACGCAGTATTTT.

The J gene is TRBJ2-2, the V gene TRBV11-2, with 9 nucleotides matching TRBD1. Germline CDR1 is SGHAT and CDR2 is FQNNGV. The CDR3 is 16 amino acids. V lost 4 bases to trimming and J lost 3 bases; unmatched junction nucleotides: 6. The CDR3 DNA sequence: TGTGCCAGCAGCTCCGGACAGGGGCGCGACACCGGGGAGCTGTTTTTT. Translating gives CASSSGQGRDTGELFF.

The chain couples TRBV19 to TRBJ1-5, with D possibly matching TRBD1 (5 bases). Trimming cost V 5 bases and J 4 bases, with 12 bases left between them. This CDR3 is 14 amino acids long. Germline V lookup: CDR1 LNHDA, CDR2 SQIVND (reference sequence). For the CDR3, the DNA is TGTGCCAGTAGTCAAAGACAGACAAATCAGCCCCAGCATTTT. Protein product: CASSQRQTNQPQHF. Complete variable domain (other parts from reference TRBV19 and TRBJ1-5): DGGITQSPKYLFRKEGQNVTLSCEQNLNHDAMYWYRQDPGQGLRLIYYSQIVNDFQKGDIAEGYSVSREKKESFPLTVTSAQKNPTAFYLCASSQRQTNQPQHFGDGTRLSIL.

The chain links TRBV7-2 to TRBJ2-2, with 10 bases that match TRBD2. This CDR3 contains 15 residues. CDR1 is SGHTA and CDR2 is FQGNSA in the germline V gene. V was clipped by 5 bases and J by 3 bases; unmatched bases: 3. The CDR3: CASSRSGGDTGELFF. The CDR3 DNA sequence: TGTGCCAGCAGCCGCAGCGGGGGGGACACCGGGGAGCTGTTTTTT.

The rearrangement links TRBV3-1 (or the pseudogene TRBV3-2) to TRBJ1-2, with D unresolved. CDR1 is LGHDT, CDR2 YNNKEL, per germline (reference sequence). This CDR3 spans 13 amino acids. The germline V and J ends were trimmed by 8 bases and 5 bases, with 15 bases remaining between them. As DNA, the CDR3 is TGTGCCAGCGTGGCAGAGTCGGGATATGGCTACACCTTC. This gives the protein CASVAESGYGYTF.

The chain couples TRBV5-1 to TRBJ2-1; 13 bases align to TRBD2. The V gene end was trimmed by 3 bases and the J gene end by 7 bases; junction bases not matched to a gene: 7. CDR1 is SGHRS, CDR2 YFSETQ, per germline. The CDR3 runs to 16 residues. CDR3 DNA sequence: TGCGCCAGCAGCTCCGGGGGACTAGCGGGATCGAATGAGCAGTTCTTC. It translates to CASSSGGLAGSNEQFF.

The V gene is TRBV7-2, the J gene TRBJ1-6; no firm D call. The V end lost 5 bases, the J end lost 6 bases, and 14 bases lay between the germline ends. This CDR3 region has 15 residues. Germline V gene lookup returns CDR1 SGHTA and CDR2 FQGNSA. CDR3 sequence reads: CASSPMWVSNSPLHF. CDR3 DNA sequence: TGTGCCAGCAGCCCGATGTGGGTCTCTAATTCACCCCTCCACTTT.

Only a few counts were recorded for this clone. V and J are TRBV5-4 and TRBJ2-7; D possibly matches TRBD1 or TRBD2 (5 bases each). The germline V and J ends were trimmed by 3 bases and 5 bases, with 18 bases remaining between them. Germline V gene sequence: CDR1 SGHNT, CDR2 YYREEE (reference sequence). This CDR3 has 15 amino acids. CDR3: CASSSTGRTVDEQYF. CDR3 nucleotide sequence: TGTGCCAGCAGCTCTACGGGACGCACCGTGGACGAGCAGTACTTC.

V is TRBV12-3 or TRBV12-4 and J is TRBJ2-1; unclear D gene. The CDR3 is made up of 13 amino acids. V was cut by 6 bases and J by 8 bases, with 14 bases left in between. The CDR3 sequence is CASSHPLVDEQFF. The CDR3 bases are TGTGCCAGCAGCCACCCGCTCGTGGATGAGCAGTTCTTC.

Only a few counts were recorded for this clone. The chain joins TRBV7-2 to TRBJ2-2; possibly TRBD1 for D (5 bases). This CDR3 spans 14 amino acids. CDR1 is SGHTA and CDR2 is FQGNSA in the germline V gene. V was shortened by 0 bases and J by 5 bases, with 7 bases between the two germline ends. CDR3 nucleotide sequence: TGTGCCAGCAGCTTAGCTAGGGGTACCGGGGAGCTGTTTTTT. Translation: CASSLARGTGELFF.

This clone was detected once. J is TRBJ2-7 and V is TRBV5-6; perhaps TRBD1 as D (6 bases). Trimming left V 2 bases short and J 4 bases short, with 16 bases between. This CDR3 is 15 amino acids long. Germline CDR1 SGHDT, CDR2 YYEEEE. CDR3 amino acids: CASSFLGGPSYEQYF. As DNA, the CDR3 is TGTGCCAGCAGCTTCTTAGGGGGTCCCAGTTACGAGCAGTACTTC.

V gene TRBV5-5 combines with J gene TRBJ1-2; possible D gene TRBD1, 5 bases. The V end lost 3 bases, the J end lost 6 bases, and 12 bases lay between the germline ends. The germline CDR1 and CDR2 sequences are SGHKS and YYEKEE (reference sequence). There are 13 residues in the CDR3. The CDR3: CASSSGGRNGYTF. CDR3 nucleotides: TGTGCCAGCAGCTCTGGGGGTAGGAATGGCTACACCTTC.

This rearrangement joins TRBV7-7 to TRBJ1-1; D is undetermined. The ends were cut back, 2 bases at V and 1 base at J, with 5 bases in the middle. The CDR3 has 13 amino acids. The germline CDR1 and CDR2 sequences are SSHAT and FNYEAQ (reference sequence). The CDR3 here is CASSLRPNTEAFF. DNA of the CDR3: TGTGCCAGCAGCTTAAGGCCGAACACTGAAGCTTTCTTT.

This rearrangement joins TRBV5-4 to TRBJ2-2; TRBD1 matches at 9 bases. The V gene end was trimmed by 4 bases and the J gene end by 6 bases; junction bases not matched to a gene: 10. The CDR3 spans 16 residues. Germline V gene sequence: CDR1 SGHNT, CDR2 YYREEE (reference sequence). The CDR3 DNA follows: TGTGCCAGCAGCACCAGGACAGGGGTCAGGGCCGGGGAGCTGTTTTTT. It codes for CASSTRTGVRAGELFF.

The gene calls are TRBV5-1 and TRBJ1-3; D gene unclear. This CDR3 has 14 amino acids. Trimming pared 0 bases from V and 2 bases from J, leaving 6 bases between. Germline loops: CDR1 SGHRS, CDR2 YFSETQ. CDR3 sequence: CASSLEGTGNTIYF. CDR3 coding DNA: TGCGCCAGCAGCTTGGAAGGGACTGGAAACACCATATATTTT.

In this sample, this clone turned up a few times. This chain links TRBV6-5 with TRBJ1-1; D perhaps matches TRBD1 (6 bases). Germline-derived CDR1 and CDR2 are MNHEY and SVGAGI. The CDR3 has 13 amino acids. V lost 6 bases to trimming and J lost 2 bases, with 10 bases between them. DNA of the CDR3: TGTGCCAGCAGGCTGACAGGAAACACTGAAGCTTTCTTT. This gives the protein CASRLTGNTEAFF.

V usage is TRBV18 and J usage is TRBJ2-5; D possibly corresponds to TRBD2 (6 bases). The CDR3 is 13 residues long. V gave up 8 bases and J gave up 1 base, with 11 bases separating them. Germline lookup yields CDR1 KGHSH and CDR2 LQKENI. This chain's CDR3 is CASATSFQETQYF. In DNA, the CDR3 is TGTGCCAGCGCAACTAGCTTCCAAGAGACCCAGTACTTC. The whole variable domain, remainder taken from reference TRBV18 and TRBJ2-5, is NAGVMQNPRHLVRRRGQEARLRCSPMKGHSHVYWYRQLPEEGLKFMVYLQKENIIDESGMPKERFSAEFPKEGPSILRIQQVVRGDSAAYFCASATSFQETQYFGPGTRLLVL.

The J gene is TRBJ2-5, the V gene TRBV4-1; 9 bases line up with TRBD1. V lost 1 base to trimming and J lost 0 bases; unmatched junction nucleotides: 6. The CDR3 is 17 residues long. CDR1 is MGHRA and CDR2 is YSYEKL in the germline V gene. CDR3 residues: CASSQATGTGYQETQYF. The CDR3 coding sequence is TGCGCCAGCAGCCAAGCCACCGGGACAGGGTACCAAGAGACCCAGTACTTC.

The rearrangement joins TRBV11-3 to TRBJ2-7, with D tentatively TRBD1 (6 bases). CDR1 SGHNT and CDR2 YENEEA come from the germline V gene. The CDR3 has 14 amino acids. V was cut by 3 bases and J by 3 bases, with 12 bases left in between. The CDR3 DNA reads TGTGCCAGCAGCTTCAGGACAGAACACTACGAGCAGTACTTC. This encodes CASSFRTEHYEQYF.

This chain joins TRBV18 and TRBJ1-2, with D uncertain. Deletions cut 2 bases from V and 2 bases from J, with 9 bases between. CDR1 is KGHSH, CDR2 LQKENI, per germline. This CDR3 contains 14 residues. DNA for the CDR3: TGTGCCAGCTCACCAACACACATGAACTATGGCTACACCTTC. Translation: CASSPTHMNYGYTF. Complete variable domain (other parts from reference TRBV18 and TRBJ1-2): NAGVMQNPRHLVRRRGQEARLRCSPMKGHSHVYWYRQLPEEGLKFMVYLQKENIIDESGMPKERFSAEFPKEGPSILRIQQVVRGDSAAYFCASSPTHMNYGYTFGSGTRLTVV.

In DNA, the CDR3 is TGCGCCAGCAGCGGGACAGGGGATGGCGATGAGCAGTTCTTC. The encoded protein is CASSGTGDGDEQFF. The V and J genes are TRBV5-1 and TRBJ2-1, with 10 bases matching TRBD1. Germline CDR1 SGHRS, CDR2 YFSETQ. V shed 4 bases and J 8 bases; nucleotides not matched to a gene: 6. The CDR3 has 14 amino acids. The variable domain in full, completed from reference TRBV5-1 and TRBJ2-1, reads KAGVTQTPRYLIKTRGQQVTLSCSPISGHRSVSWYQQTPGQGLQFLFEYFSETQRNKGNFPGRFSGRQFSNSRSEMNVSTLELGDSALYLCASSGTGDGDEQFFGPGTRLTVL.

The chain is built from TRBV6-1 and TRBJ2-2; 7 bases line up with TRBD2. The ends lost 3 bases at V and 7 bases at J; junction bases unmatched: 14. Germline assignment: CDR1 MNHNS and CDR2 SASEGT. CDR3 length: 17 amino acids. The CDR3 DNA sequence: TGTGCCAGCAGTGAGGATCACCGCGGGGGAGCACTCGGGGAGCTGTTTTTT. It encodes CASSEDHRGGALGELFF.

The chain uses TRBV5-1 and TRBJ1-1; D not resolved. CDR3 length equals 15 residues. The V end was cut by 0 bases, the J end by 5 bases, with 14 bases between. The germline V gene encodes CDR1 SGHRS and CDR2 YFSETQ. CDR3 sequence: CASSLVNLPNTEAFF. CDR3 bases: TGCGCCAGCAGCTTGGTTAACCTCCCGAATACTGAAGCTTTCTTT. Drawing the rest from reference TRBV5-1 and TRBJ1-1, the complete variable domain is KAGVTQTPRYLIKTRGQQVTLSCSPISGHRSVSWYQQTPGQGLQFLFEYFSETQRNKGNFPGRFSGRQFSNSRSEMNVSTLELGDSALYLCASSLVNLPNTEAFFGQGTRLTVV.

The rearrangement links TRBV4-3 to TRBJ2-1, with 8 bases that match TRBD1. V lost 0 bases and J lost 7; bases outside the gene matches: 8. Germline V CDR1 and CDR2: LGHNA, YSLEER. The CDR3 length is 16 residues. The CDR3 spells CASSQDRDRGGNEQFF. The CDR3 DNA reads TGCGCCAGCAGCCAAGATCGCGACAGGGGTGGGAATGAGCAGTTCTTC.

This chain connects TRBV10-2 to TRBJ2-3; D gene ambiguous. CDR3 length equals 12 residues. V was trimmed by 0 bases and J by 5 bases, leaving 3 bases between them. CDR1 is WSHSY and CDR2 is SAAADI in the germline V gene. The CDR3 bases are TGCGCCAGCAGTGAGTCGTTAGATACGCAGTATTTT. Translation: CASSESLDTQYF.

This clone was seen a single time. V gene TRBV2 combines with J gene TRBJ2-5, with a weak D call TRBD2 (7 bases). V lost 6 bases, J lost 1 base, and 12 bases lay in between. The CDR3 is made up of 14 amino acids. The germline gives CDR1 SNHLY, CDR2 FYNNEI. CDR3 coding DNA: TGTGCCAGCAGGAGGGGGGAGGGCCAAGAGACCCAGTACTTC. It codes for CASRRGEGQETQYF.

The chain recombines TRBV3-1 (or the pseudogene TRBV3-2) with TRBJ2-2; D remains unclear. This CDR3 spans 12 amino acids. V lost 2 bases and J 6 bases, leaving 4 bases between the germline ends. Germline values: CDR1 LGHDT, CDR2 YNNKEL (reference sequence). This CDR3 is CASSQSAGELFF. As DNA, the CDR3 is TGTGCCAGCAGCCAATCAGCCGGGGAGCTGTTTTTT.

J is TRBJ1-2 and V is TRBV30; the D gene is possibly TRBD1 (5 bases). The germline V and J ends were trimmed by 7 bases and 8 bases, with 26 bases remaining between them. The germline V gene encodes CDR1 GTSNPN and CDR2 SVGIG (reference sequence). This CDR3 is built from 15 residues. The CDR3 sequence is CASSLQGAGWDGYTF. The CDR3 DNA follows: TGTGCCTCCTCCCTCCAGGGAGCAGGGTGGGACGGCTACACCTTC.

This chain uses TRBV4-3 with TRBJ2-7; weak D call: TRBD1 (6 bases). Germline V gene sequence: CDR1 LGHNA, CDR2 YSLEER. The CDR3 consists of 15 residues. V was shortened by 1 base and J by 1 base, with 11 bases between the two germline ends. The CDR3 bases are TGCGCCAGCAGCCAAGCGCCTGACAGGTCCTACGAGCAGTACTTC. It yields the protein CASSQAPDRSYEQYF.